The clone carrying this T cell receptor beta chain has only a few counts. Under the authors' procedure: Amplification with reference gene primers provided the estimates of nucleated cell counts. Assay used: immunoSEQ multiplex PCR; TCRdb lists only in-frame clones, some missing. The D gene and trimming were derived from the DNA, and the V and J assignments and clone size from that table. The table includes around 120,000 clones, about 79% detected once. CDR3 size: 16 residues. The germline V gene encodes CDR1 SGHTA and CDR2 FQGNSA. Trimming cost V 4 bases and J 4 bases; bases outside gene matches: 11. This sample was taken from a study of blood T cell repertoires in COVID-19. On the study more broadly: The United States, Italy and Spain were the sources of the acute and convalescent COVID-19 samples. T cells, B-cell-depleted T cells, or PBMCs supplied cDNA or gDNA.

Material: peripheral blood. This TCR was sampled from a man between 65 and 80 years old with acute or convalescent COVID-19. V and J are TRBV7-2 and TRBJ2-7, with 9 bases that match TRBD2. The CDR3 region has the DNA TGTGCCAGCAGCTCCCCAGTGGCGGGGGGGAGGTACGAGCAGTACTTC. It yields the protein CASSSPVAGGRYEQYF.